The rows below give T cell receptor beta chains drawn from one sample of a study of T cell repertoires in cytomegalovirus infection. One entry per CDR3 protein, called by TCRdb with MiXCR from the reads. The data contain a few hundred thousand distinct CDR3 sequences, 8% to 9.5% of them singletons. Sequencing input: PBMCs. The origin of the receptors is a human donor in good health (CMV status not recorded). Some clones in this sample may be carry-over from other donors' samples. The CDR3 runs from the conserved cysteine through the conserved F or W. The D gene is left open where the match is weak. Clone size is shown for a subset of rows, as once, few, many or a class of expanded clone.

-,TRBJ2-5,TRBV7-7,many,CASSSFRLETQYF,TGTGCCAGCAGCTCGTTTCGCCTGGAGACCCAGTACTTC
TRBD1,TRBJ2-1,TRBV12-3/TRBV12-4,-,CASSSPDRYNEQFF,TGTGCCAGCAGTTCACCGGACAGGTACAATGAGCAGTTCTTC
TRBD1,TRBJ2-5,TRBV2,few,CASSERGQETETQYF,TGTGCCAGCAGTGAGAGGGGACAGGAAACAGAGACCCAGTACTTC
-,TRBJ2-4,TRBV7-9,-,CASSLEGGDIQYF,TGTGCCAGCAGCTTAGAAGGGGGGGACATTCAGTACTTC
-,TRBJ1-2,TRBV5-6,-,CASRTGTFPGYTF,TGTGCCAGCAGGACCGGGACATTTCCTGGCTACACCTTC
-,TRBJ1-1,TRBV7-3,many,CASSSTGPNTEAFF,TGTGCCAGCAGCTCTACAGGGCCCAACACTGAAGCTTTCTTT
TRBD1,TRBJ2-7,TRBV4-1,-,CASSQVTGDEQYF,TGCGCCAGCAGCCAAGTGACAGGGGACGAGCAGTACTTC
-,TRBJ2-1,TRBV20-1,-,CSARARESYNEQFF,TGCAGTGCTAGAGCCCGGGAATCCTACAATGAGCAGTTCTTC
TRBD2,TRBJ2-1,TRBV29-1,many,CSVLTSGRAVEQFF,TGCAGCGTTTTAACCAGCGGGAGGGCCGTTGAGCAGTTCTTC
-,TRBJ1-1,TRBV7-9,-,CASRIPRDLARTEAFF,TGTGCCAGCAGAATCCCCCGGGACTTAGCGAGGACTGAAGCTTTCTTT
-,TRBJ1-1,TRBV2,many,CAREGGQGMNTEAFF,TGTGCCAGGGAAGGGGGGCAGGGAATGAACACTGAAGCTTTCTTT
TRBD2,TRBJ2-1,TRBV9,few,CASNRGDFYNEQFF,TGTGCCAGCAACCGGGGGGATTTCTACAATGAGCAGTTCTTC